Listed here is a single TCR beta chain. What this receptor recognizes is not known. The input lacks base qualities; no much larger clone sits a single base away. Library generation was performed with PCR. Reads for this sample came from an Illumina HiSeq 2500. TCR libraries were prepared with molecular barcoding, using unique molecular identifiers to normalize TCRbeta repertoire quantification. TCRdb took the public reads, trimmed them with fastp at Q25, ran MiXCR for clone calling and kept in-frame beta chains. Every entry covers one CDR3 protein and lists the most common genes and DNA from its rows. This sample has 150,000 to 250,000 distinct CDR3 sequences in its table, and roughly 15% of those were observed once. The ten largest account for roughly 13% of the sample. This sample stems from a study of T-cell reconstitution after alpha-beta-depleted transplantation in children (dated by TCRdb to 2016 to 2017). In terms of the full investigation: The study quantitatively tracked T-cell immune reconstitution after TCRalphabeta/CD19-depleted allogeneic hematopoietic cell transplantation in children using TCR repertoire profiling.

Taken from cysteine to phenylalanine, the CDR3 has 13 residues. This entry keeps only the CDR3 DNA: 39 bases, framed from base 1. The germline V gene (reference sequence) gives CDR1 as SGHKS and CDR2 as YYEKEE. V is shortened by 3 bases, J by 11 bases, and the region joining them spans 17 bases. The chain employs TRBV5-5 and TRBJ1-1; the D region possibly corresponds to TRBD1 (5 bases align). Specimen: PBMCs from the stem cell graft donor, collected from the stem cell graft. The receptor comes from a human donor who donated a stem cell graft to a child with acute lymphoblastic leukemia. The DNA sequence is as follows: TGTGCCAGCAGCTCTGCATGGGGGGGAATTGCTTTCTTT. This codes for CASSSAWGGIAFF.